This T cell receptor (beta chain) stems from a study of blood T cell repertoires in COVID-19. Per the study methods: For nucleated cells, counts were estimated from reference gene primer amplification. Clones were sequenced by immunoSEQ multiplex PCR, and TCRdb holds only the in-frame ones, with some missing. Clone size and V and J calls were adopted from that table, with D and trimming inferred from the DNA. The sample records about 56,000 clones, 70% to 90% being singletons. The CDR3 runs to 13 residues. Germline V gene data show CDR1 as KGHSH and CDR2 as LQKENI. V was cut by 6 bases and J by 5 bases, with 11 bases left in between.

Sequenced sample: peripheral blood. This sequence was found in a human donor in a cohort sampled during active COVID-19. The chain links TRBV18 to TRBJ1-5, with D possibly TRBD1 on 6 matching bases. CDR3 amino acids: CASSQGRDQPQHF. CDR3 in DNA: TGTGCCAGCTCCCAGGGGCGGGATCAGCCCCAGCATTTT. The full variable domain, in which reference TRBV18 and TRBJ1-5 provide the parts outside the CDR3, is NAGVMQNPRHLVRRRGQEARLRCSPMKGHSHVYWYRQLPEEGLKFMVYLQKENIIDESGMPKERFSAEFPKEGPSILRIQQVVRGDSAAYFCASSQGRDQPQHFGDGTRLSIL.